One sample yielded the 15 T cell receptor beta chains listed below, sequenced in a study of shared clonotypes between healthy human individuals. Some clones are missing from TCRdb's copy, which holds only in-frame ones; the method was immunoSEQ multiplex PCR. The repertoire holds about 2 million clones, 90% to 95% seen once, with 0.1% to 0.15% in the top ten. Sequenced sample: naive CD4+ T cells sorted from blood. Subset of the sample: CD45RA+ positively selected. The receptors shown here come from a man between 18 and 35 years old in good health.

The rearrangement uses TRBV6-8 and TRBJ1-4; no definite D call. The CDR3 extends over 17 amino acids. Germline loops: CDR1 MNHGY, CDR2 SAAAGT. V was shortened by 4 bases and J by 3 bases, with 18 bases between the two germline ends. CDR3 in amino acids: CASSLGPKAYANEKLFF. For the CDR3, the DNA is TGTGCCAGCAGTTTAGGCCCGAAGGCGTACGCTAATGAAAAACTGTTTTTT.

This chain uses TRBV6-1 with TRBJ1-3, with D tentatively TRBD1 (5 bases). Germline CDR1 MNHNS, CDR2 SASEGT. The CDR3 sequence is 16 residues long. V gave up 2 bases and J gave up 3 bases, with 14 bases separating them. The CDR3 nucleotides are TGTGCCAGCAGTGAACTTCCAGGGCCGAATGGAAACACCATATATTTT. This gives the protein CASSELPGPNGNTIYF.

The V and J genes are TRBV28 and TRBJ2-7, with TRBD2 as a possible D gene (5 bases). The CDR3 covers 15 residues. V gave up 6 bases and J gave up 1 base, with 16 bases separating them. Germline assignment: CDR1 MDHEN and CDR2 SYDVKM. The CDR3 coding sequence is TGTGCCAGCAGCATAGGAGGAGCGAAATCCTACGAGCAGTACTTC. Encoded protein: CASSIGGAKSYEQYF.

The chain carries TRBV7-8 and TRBJ1-1, with 9 bases lining up with TRBD1. Per germline, CDR1 SGHVS and CDR2 FQNEAQ. With V trimmed by 5 bases and J by 7 bases, 8 bases remained unmatched. The CDR3 covers 14 residues. CDR3 amino acids: CASSTRTGDGEAFF. The CDR3 nucleotides read TGTGCCAGCAGCACCCGGACAGGGGATGGTGAAGCTTTCTTT. The entire variable domain, with the rest obtained from reference TRBV7-8 and TRBJ1-1, is as follows: GAGVSQSPRYKVAKRGQDVALRCDPISGHVSLFWYQQALGQGPEFLTYFQNEAQLDKSGLPSDRFFAERPEGSVSTLKIQRTQQEDSAVYLCASSTRTGDGEAFFGQGTRLTVV.

As for this clone: Other DNA sequences within the sample encode an identical CDR3. For the CDR3, the DNA is TGTGCCAGCAGGACGGGCCCCTACGAGCAGTACTTC. Translated: CASRTGPYEQYF. The chain has TRBV2 and TRBJ2-7; D uncertain. Trimming took off 6 bases at V and 2 bases at J, with 8 bases between the two ends. The CDR3 length is 12 residues. The germline CDR1 and CDR2 sequences are SNHLY and FYNNEI.

The genes are TRBV6-5 and TRBJ2-7; weak D call: TRBD2 (6 bases). Germline CDR1 is MNHEY and CDR2 is SVGAGI. The CDR3 loop spans 14 amino acids. Trimming took off 6 bases at V and 3 bases at J, with 15 bases between the two ends. CDR3 sequence reads: CASRRKTEGYEQYF. In nucleotides, the CDR3 is TGTGCCAGCAGACGAAAGACGGAGGGCTACGAGCAGTACTTC.

This clone occurred once. The chain couples TRBV29-1 to TRBJ1-1; D gene unclear. This CDR3 spans 14 amino acids. Germline V gene data show CDR1 as SQVTM and CDR2 as ANQGSEA. Trimming took off 7 bases at V and 1 base at J, with 16 bases between the two ends. The CDR3 reads CSGRVASGNTEAFF. In DNA form, the CDR3 reads TGCAGCGGAAGAGTTGCAAGCGGGAACACTGAAGCTTTCTTT.

V and J are TRBV7-9 and TRBJ1-4; TRBD1 might be the D (6 bases). Germline CDR1 and CDR2: SEHNR and FQNEAQ (reference sequence). This CDR3 has 16 amino acids. V lost 2 bases, J lost 7 bases, and 17 bases lay in between. The CDR3 here is CASSLWAQGIGEKLFF. CDR3 nucleotides: TGTGCCAGCAGCTTATGGGCACAGGGAATCGGTGAAAAACTGTTTTTT. Complete variable domain (other parts from reference TRBV7-9 and TRBJ1-4): DTGVSQNPRHKITKRGQNVTFRCDPISEHNRLYWYRQTLGQGPEFLTYFQNEAQLEKSRLLSDRFSAERPKGSFSTLEIQRTEQGDSAMYLCASSLWAQGIGEKLFFGSGTQLSVL.

The V gene is TRBV2, the J gene TRBJ1-5, with 10 bases identical to TRBD1. The ends lost 5 bases at V and 5 bases at J; junction bases unmatched: 9. This CDR3 spans 16 amino acids. Germline V gives CDR1 SNHLY, CDR2 FYNNEI. Written as DNA, the CDR3 is TGTGCCAGCAGTCCAAGGGGGACAGGGGTCGATCAGCCCCAGCATTTT. Amino acid sequence: CASSPRGTGVDQPQHF.

This clone appeared a single time. The CDR3 region has the DNA TGCGCCAGCAGCAGCAGGGGCGCGGAGGGCTACACCTTC. It specifies CASSSRGAEGYTF. The gene calls are TRBV5-1 and TRBJ1-2; a weak D match, TRBD1 (6 bases). Germline V CDR1 and CDR2: SGHRS, YFSETQ. The CDR3 spans 13 residues. The V end lost 4 bases, the J end lost 8 bases, and 15 bases lay between the germline ends. The variable domain in full, completed from reference TRBV5-1 and TRBJ1-2, reads KAGVTQTPRYLIKTRGQQVTLSCSPISGHRSVSWYQQTPGQGLQFLFEYFSETQRNKGNFPGRFSGRQFSNSRSEMNVSTLELGDSALYLCASSSRGAEGYTFGSGTRLTVV.

This chain links TRBV6-1 with TRBJ2-7; D gene unclear. Trimming cost V 6 bases and J 4 bases, with 10 bases left between them. CDR1 is MNHNS and CDR2 is SASEGT in the germline V gene. The CDR3 is 12 amino acids. Written as DNA, the CDR3 is TGTGCCAGCAGGAGCATGATATACGAGCAGTACTTC. It translates to CASRSMIYEQYF.

The chain employs TRBV5-4 and TRBJ1-5, with TRBD1 matching 10 bases. The junction had 8 bases not matched to a gene; V was cut back by 4 bases and J by 4 bases. CDR3 length equals 16 residues. From germline, CDR1 is SGHNT and CDR2 YYREEE (reference sequence). The CDR3 here is CASSPNPGQGNQPQHF. For the CDR3, the DNA is TGTGCCAGCAGCCCGAATCCGGGACAGGGGAATCAGCCCCAGCATTTT.

The gene calls are TRBV4-1 and TRBJ1-2; 9 nucleotides align to TRBD1. The CDR3 consists of 14 residues. Germline-derived CDR1 and CDR2 are MGHRA and YSYEKL. V lost 1 base to trimming and J lost 4 bases; unmatched junction nucleotides: 1. Here the CDR3 reads CASSQGTGVYGYTF. DNA of the CDR3: TGCGCCAGCAGCCAAGGGACAGGGGTCTATGGCTACACCTTC.

With regard to this clone: The identical CDR3 is also encoded by other nucleotide sequences in the sample. This sequence joins TRBV7-9 and TRBJ2-2; perhaps TRBD1 as D (5 bases). CDR1 is SEHNR and CDR2 is FQNEAQ in the germline V gene (reference sequence). V was clipped by 0 bases and J by 0 bases, with 5 bases between them. This CDR3 is built from 15 residues. CDR3 DNA: TGTGCCAGCAGCTTAGCGGGGCCGAACACCGGGGAGCTGTTTTTT. Its protein product is CASSLAGPNTGELFF.

This sequence joins TRBV7-9 and TRBJ2-3; TRBD1 matches 7 bases. V was clipped by 1 base and J by 2 bases; unmatched bases: 3. Germline V CDR1 and CDR2: SEHNR, FQNEAQ (reference sequence). The CDR3 runs to 15 residues. The CDR3, as DNA: TGTGCCAGCAGCTTAGAAGGGACAGCCACAGATACGCAGTATTTT. Translation: CASSLEGTATDTQYF.